Below are 8 T cell receptor beta chains sequenced from a single sample in a study of regulatory T cells in long-lasting Graves disease. Indicated time point: newly diagnosed GD, antithyroid drugs for less than 3 months. The authors made the TCR library using RNA they extracted from PBMCs. The TCR beta library used iRepertoire HTBI primers with Arm-PCR amplification of CDR3. TCRdb reprocessed the multiplex PCR reads via MiXCR and lists one record per CDR3 protein. The sample lists 400,000 to 500,000 distinct CDR3 sequences, 14% occurring once. This sample was shared with a second study, whose subject was T cells in Graves' hyperthyroidism and ophthalmopathy.

The sample was peripheral blood mononuclear cells (PBMCs), taken at new diagnosis, from a patient treated with antithyroid drugs. These receptors were obtained from a woman aged 50 to 65 with Graves disease.

The gene calls are TRBV20-1 and TRBJ2-7, with D possibly being TRBD1 (7 bases). Germline V lookup: CDR1 DFQATT, CDR2 SNEGSKA (reference sequence). Trimming left V 5 bases short and J 3 bases short, with 20 bases between. The CDR3 covers 15 residues. The CDR3 loop reads CSAEFRGTQIYEQYF. The DNA for the CDR3 is TGCAGTGCTGAATTCAGGGGGACTCAAATCTACGAGCAGTACTTC.

This clonotype was recorded many times. The chain has TRBV7-2 and TRBJ1-1; D not resolved. The CDR3 spans 15 residues. CDR1 and CDR2 (germline): SGHTA, FQGNSA. V shed 5 bases and J shed 1 base, with 14 bases lying between them. The CDR3, as DNA: TGTGCCAGCAGCCCGATGCTTGTAGGGAACACTGAAGCTTTCTTT. This codes for CASSPMLVGNTEAFF.

V usage is TRBV2 and J usage is TRBJ1-5; the match to TRBD1 covers 7 bases. This CDR3 has 15 residues. CDR1 and CDR2 (germline): SNHLY, FYNNEI. V lost 2 bases and J lost 4; bases outside the gene matches: 5. The CDR3 nucleotides are TGTGCCAGCAGTGAACAGGGGGGCGGAAATCAGCCCCAGCATTTT. Protein sequence: CASSEQGGGNQPQHF.

Ten or more counts support this clonotype. The chain combines TRBV27 with TRBJ2-1; TRBD2 is a possible D gene (6 bases). The germline V gene has CDR1 MNHEY and CDR2 SMNVEV (reference sequence). Trimming removed 6 bases from V and 4 bases from J, with 13 bases in between. The CDR3 sequence is 14 residues long. The CDR3 loop is CASSRDSEYNEQFF. In DNA, the CDR3 is TGTGCCAGCAGCCGGGACTCGGAGTACAATGAGCAGTTCTTC.

There are a few counts of this clonotype. This chain joins TRBV4-1 and TRBJ1-5, with D perhaps matching TRBD1 (6 bases). The length of the CDR3 is 16 residues. Germline CDR1 reads MGHRA; CDR2 reads YSYEKL. V was clipped by 3 bases and J by 2 bases, with 14 bases between them. CDR3 region: CASSQTGSYGNQPQHF. The CDR3 DNA is TGCGCCAGCAGCCAGACAGGTTCCTATGGCAATCAGCCCCAGCATTTT.

This clonotype was seen only a few times. The genes are TRBV28 and TRBJ2-1, with D perhaps TRBD1 (8 bases). Per the germline V gene, CDR1 is MDHEN and CDR2 is SYDVKM. The CDR3 runs to 18 residues. Trimming removed 7 bases at V and 4 bases at J, with 26 bases between. The DNA for the CDR3 is TGTGCCAGCACCCCTGCGGGGGCGACAGGGGTCTTATACAATGAGCAGTTCTTC. Translated, it gives CASTPAGATGVLYNEQFF.

This clonotype was detected once. Being one base from a much bigger clone, this may be a read error. The CDR3 is CTSSRNLADTQYF. DNA for the CDR3: TGTACCAGCAGCCGCAACTTAGCAGATACGCAGTATTTT. This sequence joins TRBV28 and TRBJ2-3, with D unclear. Germline V gene sequence: CDR1 MDHEN, CDR2 SYDVKM. CDR3 size: 13 residues.

The gene calls are TRBV12-3 or TRBV12-4 and TRBJ1-2; 9 positions agree with TRBD1. The CDR3 has 15 residues. J was trimmed by 8 bases and V by 6 bases; bases with no gene match: 13. CDR3 DNA sequence: TGTGCCAGCAGCTTCCAACTACAGGGGGCGGAGGGCTACACCTTC. This translates into CASSFQLQGAEGYTF.